The 2 T cell receptor beta chains given below trace back to one sample, sequenced in a study of graft-versus-host responses after intestinal transplantation. Clones were sequenced by immunoSEQ multiplex PCR, and TCRdb holds only the in-frame ones, with some missing. This sample yields over 100,000 clones, of which approximately 92% are seen a single time; 0.09% to 0.15% belongs to the top ten. No antigen has been identified for these receptors. The sample in question was unstimulated CD4+ T cells sorted from spleen or lymph node cells, obtained before intestinal transplant. The receptor source for this set is a human donor who received an intestinal transplant.

The rearrangement links TRBV14 to TRBJ2-5; 7 positions match TRBD1. The CDR3 has 18 residues. Germline V gene sequence: CDR1 SGHDN, CDR2 FVKESK. V lost 5 bases, J lost 3 bases, and 18 bases stayed unmatched. The chain's CDR3 is CASSRTGKVMEIKETQYF. The CDR3 DNA reads TGTGCCAGCAGCAGGACAGGAAAGGTTATGGAGATCAAAGAGACCCAGTACTTC.

The chain is built from TRBV12-5 and TRBJ2-1; 14 positions agree with TRBD2. The germline V gene encodes CDR1 LGHNT and CDR2 FRNRAP. V dropped 3 bases and J dropped 8; count of bases not matched to a gene: 9. This CDR3 region has 17 residues. CDR3 nucleotides: TGTGCTAGTGGTTTAGCCCAGACTAGCGGGGGGGGAGATGAGCAGTTCTTC. Protein product: CASGLAQTSGGGDEQFF. Full variable domain (outside the CDR3, taken from reference TRBV12-5 and TRBJ2-1): DARVTQTPRHKVTEMGQEVTMRCQPILGHNTVFWYRQTMMQGLELLAYFRNRAPLDDSGMPKDRFSAEMPDATLATLKIQPSEPRDSAVYFCASGLAQTSGGGDEQFFGPGTRLTVL.